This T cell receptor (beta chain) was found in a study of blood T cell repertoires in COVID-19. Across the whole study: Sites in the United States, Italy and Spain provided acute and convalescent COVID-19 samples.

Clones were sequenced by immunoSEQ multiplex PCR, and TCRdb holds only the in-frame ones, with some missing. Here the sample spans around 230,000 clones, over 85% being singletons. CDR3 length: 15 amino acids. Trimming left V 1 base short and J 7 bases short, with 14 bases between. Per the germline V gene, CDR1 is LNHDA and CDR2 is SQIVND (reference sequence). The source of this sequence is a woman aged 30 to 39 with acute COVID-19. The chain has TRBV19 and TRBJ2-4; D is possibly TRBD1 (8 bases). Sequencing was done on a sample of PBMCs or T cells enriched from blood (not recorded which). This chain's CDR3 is CASSIAQQGGNIQYF. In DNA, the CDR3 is TGTGCCAGTAGTATAGCCCAACAGGGGGGGAACATTCAGTACTTC. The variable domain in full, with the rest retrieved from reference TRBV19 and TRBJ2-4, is DGGITQSPKYLFRKEGQNVTLSCEQNLNHDAMYWYRQDPGQGLRLIYYSQIVNDFQKGDIAEGYSVSREKKESFPLTVTSAQKNPTAFYLCASSIAQQGGNIQYFGAGTRLSVL.